This TCR beta chain was documented in a study of T cells expressing NK-cell markers. Study-level points and caveats: A handful of donors likewise had their CD3+CD56-NKG2C+ fraction led by these clonotypes. Whether the expanded NKG2C+ T cell clones recognized HCMV remained unclear.

A note on this clonotype: What it binds is not known.

Per germline, CDR1 KGHSH and CDR2 LQKENI. The CDR3 is 17 amino acids. For TCR beta, cDNA was produced by 5'RACE template switching with UMIs. TCRdb re-analyzed the 5' RACE reads; it lists each CDR3 protein once, without DNA. The sample totals some 150,000 distinct CDR3 sequences; its top ten clones hold 12%. This sequence joins TRBV18 and TRBJ2-1; lacking DNA, the TRBD2 call made by TCRdb goes unchecked. This TCR was recovered from a young man in good health. Sequencing input: blood T cells: a sorted CD56 or NKG2C T cell subset, CD4+ or CD8+ T cells, or bulk PBMC T cells (not recorded which). CDR3: CASSPSFGAGTHNEQFF.